What follows are 3 T cell receptor beta chains derived from one specimen sequenced in a study of tumor-infiltrating lymphocytes in primary liver carcinoma. The roughly 19-32 mg bulk tissue piece was not sorted before simultaneous RNA and DNA extraction. TCR beta cDNA came from about 0.55 ug total RNA, primed with a constant-region primer. Three-round nested multiplex PCR performed with slightly modified ARM-PCR produced the TCR beta libraries. The study ran its first two PCR rounds for about 11 cycles each, using TRBV1-TRBV30 forward primers and a C-beta reverse primer. TCRdb called the multiplex PCR reads again in MiXCR, with one record for every CDR3 protein. The sample has 100,000 or so distinct CDR3 sequences, approximately 82% seen once. Specimen: liver tumor tissue from sampling region 3. Subset here: tumor region T3, left-lateral pole. Every receptor here comes from a man aged 40-49 years with primary liver carcinoma and hepatitis B virus infection.

Points on this clonotype: Germline and junction disagree at one end, which may indicate a read error. The genes are TRBV20-1 and TRBJ1-5; a possible D gene is TRBD1 (6 bases). Per the germline V gene, CDR1 is DFQATT and CDR2 is SNEGSKA (reference sequence). The CDR3 runs to 14 residues. CDR3 in amino acids: CNARGLRGGQPQHF. DNA of the CDR3: TGCAATGCTAGGGGCCTTAGGGGGGGTCAGCCCCAGCATTTT.

The sample holds a few counts of this clonotype. A read error may be the cause here, since a much bigger clone is one base away. The chain links TRBV28 to TRBJ2-7, with a possible D match to TRBD1 (5 bases). The CDR3 runs to 13 residues. Per the germline V gene, CDR1 is MDHEN and CDR2 is SYDVKM. V was shortened by 10 bases and J by 2 bases, with 15 bases between the two germline ends. For the CDR3, the DNA is TGTGCCAACGTCCAGGGAATCCCCTACGAGCAGTACTTC. The encoded protein is CANVQGIPYEQYF.

The table lists this clonotype with a few counts. Possible read error: a much larger clone is one base away. The chain combines TRBV28 with TRBJ2-1; D gene uncertain. Germline V gene data show CDR1 as MDHEN and CDR2 as SYDVKM. The CDR3 contains 12 residues. Trimming took off 8 bases at V and 8 bases at J, with 13 bases between the two ends. As DNA, the CDR3 is TGTGCCAGCGGACCTATGGGCGATGAGCAGTTCTTC. It codes for CASGPMGDEQFF.